The rows below give T cell receptor beta chains drawn from one sample of a study of CD8 T cells in ankylosing spondylitis. TCRdb recomputed calls from the 5' RACE reads with MiXCR, one row per CDR3 protein. The profile shows 100,000 or so distinct CDR3 sequences, about 9% of them singletons. Sequences were obtained from blood, either unsorted or a sorted T cell fraction (not recorded which). These receptors were obtained from a male donor with ankylosing spondylitis. Each CDR3 is given with its conserved first and last residue. A D gene is named only where the DNA matches it firmly. The size of a clone is reported for some rows only, either as once, few or many, or as a class for expanded clones.

CDR3nt: TGTGCCAGCAGCTTAGGGACAGGGGAGGGCACTGAAGCTTTCTTT
CDR3aa: CASSLGTGEGTEAFF
j_gene: TRBJ1-1
v_gene: TRBV5-6
abundance: .
d_gene: TRBD1

CDR3nt: TGTGCCAGCAGTGAAGTTGGCGGGACGGAGACCCAGTACTTC
CDR3aa: CASSEVGGTETQYF
j_gene: TRBJ2-5
v_gene: TRBV25-1
abundance: few
d_gene: .

CDR3nt: TGCGCCAGCAGTGAGGGGATGACCTACGAGCAGTACTTC
CDR3aa: CASSEGMTYEQYF
j_gene: TRBJ2-7
v_gene: TRBV10-2
abundance: many
d_gene: .

CDR3nt: TGTGCCAGCACTTTGGGTCCTCTGGGGCCCCAGTTCTTC
CDR3aa: CASTLGPLGPQFF
j_gene: TRBJ2-1
v_gene: TRBV12-3/TRBV12-4
abundance: many
d_gene: .

CDR3nt: TGTGCCAGCAGCCCACGCGGGACTAGCGGGAGTGATGAGCAGTTCTTC
CDR3aa: CASSPRGTSGSDEQFF
j_gene: TRBJ2-1
v_gene: TRBV7-6
abundance: .
d_gene: TRBD2

CDR3nt: TGTGCCAGCAGACCAGCGGGGGGAGGGCCCCTAATCGAAGAGCAGTTCTTC
CDR3aa: CASRPAGGGPLIEEQFF
j_gene: TRBJ2-1
v_gene: TRBV13
abundance: .
d_gene: TRBD2

CDR3nt: TGCAGTGCTATCCCCCCGGATTCCTCCAATGAAAAACTGTTTTTT
CDR3aa: CSAIPPDSSNEKLFF
j_gene: TRBJ1-4
v_gene: TRBV20-1
abundance: .
d_gene: .

CDR3nt: TGTGCCAGCAGTTTATTGCGGGGAGATGAGGAAGAAAAACTGTTTTTT
CDR3aa: CASSLLRGDEEEKLFF
j_gene: TRBJ1-4
v_gene: TRBV27
abundance: .
d_gene: .

CDR3nt: TGTGCTAGTGGTTTTTGGACAGAAGAGACCCAGTACTTC
CDR3aa: CASGFWTEETQYF
j_gene: TRBJ2-5
v_gene: TRBV12-5
abundance: .
d_gene: .

CDR3nt: TGTGCCAGTGGGCCCCACTCAACACCCTCGACTGAAGCTTTCTTT
CDR3aa: CASGPHSTPSTEAFF
j_gene: TRBJ1-1
v_gene: TRBV12-3/TRBV12-4
abundance: few
d_gene: .

CDR3nt: TGCGCCAGCAGCGCCTTAGAAGCCTCGGAGACCCAGTACTTC
CDR3aa: CASSALEASETQYF
j_gene: TRBJ2-5
v_gene: TRBV5-1
abundance: .
d_gene: .

CDR3nt: TGTGCCACCAGCAGAAAACAGGCTGTTGAAGCTTTCTTT
CDR3aa: CATSRKQAVEAFF
j_gene: TRBJ1-1
v_gene: TRBV15
abundance: few
d_gene: .

CDR3nt: TGTGCCGTCCCCCGGTCGGGGGTTCCCCACGAGCAGTACTTC
CDR3aa: CAVPRSGVPHEQYF
j_gene: TRBJ2-7
v_gene: TRBV2
abundance: many
d_gene: .

CDR3nt: TGTGCCAGCTTCAGAGAGGTAAATTCGAACTATGGCTACACCTTC
CDR3aa: CASFREVNSNYGYTF
j_gene: TRBJ1-2
v_gene: TRBV2
abundance: few
d_gene: .

CDR3nt: TGTGCCAGCAGTGACAGTGGGACTATACGCAATGAGCAGTTCTTC
CDR3aa: CASSDSGTIRNEQFF
j_gene: TRBJ2-1
v_gene: TRBV2
abundance: .
d_gene: TRBD2

CDR3nt: TGTGCCAGCAGCAAACTAGCGGGGGGTAACAATGAGCAGTTCTTC
CDR3aa: CASSKLAGGNNEQFF
j_gene: TRBJ2-1
v_gene: TRBV7-8
abundance: few
d_gene: TRBD2

CDR3nt: TGTGCCAGCAGCCTTCAAGCGGGAGTCACAGATACGCAGTATTTT
CDR3aa: CASSLQAGVTDTQYF
j_gene: TRBJ2-3
v_gene: TRBV14
abundance: many
d_gene: TRBD2

CDR3nt: TGCAGTGCTAGAGATCTTGTGAGGGCCTACGAGCAGTACTTC
CDR3aa: CSARDLVRAYEQYF
j_gene: TRBJ2-7
v_gene: TRBV20-1
abundance: .
d_gene: .

CDR3nt: TGTGCCAGCAGTCGGAGGGCTGGGGCCAACGTCCTGACTTTC
CDR3aa: CASSRRAGANVLTF
j_gene: TRBJ2-6
v_gene: TRBV27
abundance: few
d_gene: .

CDR3nt: TGTGCCACCAGTGTCACAGGGGGGTCCTACAATGAGCAGTTCTTC
CDR3aa: CATSVTGGSYNEQFF
j_gene: TRBJ2-1
v_gene: TRBV24-1
abundance: many
d_gene: TRBD1

CDR3nt: TGTGCCAGCAGTTCCCTTAGCGGGGACCGACGCAGTGAGCAGTTCTTC
CDR3aa: CASSSLSGDRRSEQFF
j_gene: TRBJ2-1
v_gene: TRBV6-2/TRBV6-3
abundance: many
d_gene: TRBD2

CDR3nt: TGCAGCGTTGAGATTGGGACAGGGAACACTGAAGCTTTCTTT
CDR3aa: CSVEIGTGNTEAFF
j_gene: TRBJ1-1
v_gene: TRBV29-1
abundance: many
d_gene: TRBD1

CDR3nt: TGTGCCAGCAGTTACTCGACCAGGGGCGTATACAATGAGCAGTTCTTC
CDR3aa: CASSYSTRGVYNEQFF
j_gene: TRBJ2-1
v_gene: TRBV6-5
abundance: .
d_gene: .

CDR3nt: TGTGCCAGTAGGTGGTGGGGGAGCGAACGCACCGGGGAGCTGTTTTTT
CDR3aa: CASRWWGSERTGELFF
j_gene: TRBJ2-2
v_gene: TRBV19
abundance: .
d_gene: .

CDR3nt: TGCGCCAGCAGCTCAAGGGGGTCAGGGTTTGAAGGTGGTGATGGCTACACCTTC
CDR3aa: CASSSRGSGFEGGDGYTF
j_gene: TRBJ1-2
v_gene: TRBV5-1
abundance: few
d_gene: .

CDR3nt: TGTGCCAGCAGCTTAGTCCCAGCGGGGGGCTACAATGAGCAGTTCTTC
CDR3aa: CASSLVPAGGYNEQFF
j_gene: TRBJ2-1
v_gene: TRBV11-2
abundance: few
d_gene: TRBD2

CDR3nt: TGTGCCAGCAGTTTAGGGACTAGCGGTACTCACAATGAGCAGTTCTTC
CDR3aa: CASSLGTSGTHNEQFF
j_gene: TRBJ2-1
v_gene: TRBV27
abundance: few
d_gene: TRBD2

CDR3nt: TGTGCCAGCAGCTTAGGGGGTATGGTTAACAATGAGCAGTTCTTC
CDR3aa: CASSLGGMVNNEQFF
j_gene: TRBJ2-1
v_gene: TRBV7-6
abundance: few
d_gene: .

CDR3nt: TGCGCCAGCAGCCCAAACCCCGGGACAGGGATTAACTATGGCTACACCTTC
CDR3aa: CASSPNPGTGINYGYTF
j_gene: TRBJ1-2
v_gene: TRBV5-1
abundance: many
d_gene: TRBD1

CDR3nt: TGCGCCAGCAGTTGGACTAGCGCTCTGAGGGAGCAGTTCTTC
CDR3aa: CASSWTSALREQFF
j_gene: TRBJ2-1
v_gene: TRBV5-1
abundance: few
d_gene: TRBD2

CDR3nt: TGTGCCAGCAGCGAATTAGAGGGCAACGATGGCTACACCTTC
CDR3aa: CASSELEGNDGYTF
j_gene: TRBJ1-2
v_gene: TRBV11-2
abundance: few
d_gene: .

CDR3nt: TGCAGCGTTGAGCTAGGGGAACTGGGCACTGAAGCTTTCTTT
CDR3aa: CSVELGELGTEAFF
j_gene: TRBJ1-1
v_gene: TRBV29-1
abundance: many
d_gene: .

CDR3nt: TGCAGCGTTGAATGGCAACATCGTCTCAATGAGCAGTTCTTC
CDR3aa: CSVEWQHRLNEQFF
j_gene: TRBJ2-1
v_gene: TRBV29-1
abundance: few
d_gene: .

CDR3nt: TGTGCCAGCAGTGTTAGGACTAGCGGTACAAACAATGAGCAGTTCTTC
CDR3aa: CASSVRTSGTNNEQFF
j_gene: TRBJ2-1
v_gene: TRBV2
abundance: many
d_gene: TRBD2

CDR3nt: TGTGCCAGCAGAGCCTCGGATGGCTATGGCTACACCTTC
CDR3aa: CASRASDGYGYTF
j_gene: TRBJ1-2
v_gene: TRBV14
abundance: few
d_gene: .